The 23 T cell receptor beta chains given below trace back to one sample, sequenced in a study of regulatory T cells in long-lasting Graves disease. Time point noted: newly diagnosed GD, antithyroid drugs for less than 3 months. Isolated PBMC RNA provided the starting material for the TCR library. Arm-PCR of CDR3 regions and iRepertoire HTBI primers were the basis on which TCR beta libraries were built. In TCRdb, the multiplex PCR reads were re-called with MiXCR into one record per CDR3 protein. The repertoire holds roughly 420,000 distinct CDR3 sequences, with roughly 17% as singletons. The same specimen was also included in a second study, on T cells in Graves' hyperthyroidism and ophthalmopathy.

The sample in question was peripheral blood mononuclear cells (PBMCs), obtained at new diagnosis, from a patient treated with antithyroid drugs. The origin of the receptors is a woman aged 18-30 years with Graves disease.

The sample holds a few counts of this clonotype. A much larger clone differs from this one at a single base, so this may be a read error. The conserved final phenylalanine or tryptophan is absent from the CDR3, which likely points to a read error. The V call is TRBV29-1, the J call TRBJ2-1; the match to TRBD1 covers 7 bases. With V trimmed by 3 bases and J by 4 bases, 9 bases remained unmatched. Germline V gives CDR1 SQVTM, CDR2 ANQGSEA. The CDR3 is 15 amino acids. CDR3 residues: CSVDTYETGYNEQFL. The CDR3 DNA reads as TGCAGCGTTGATACGTATGAGACAGGGTACAATGAGCAGTTCCTC.

V gene TRBV9 combines with J gene TRBJ1-1, with no clear D. From germline, CDR1 is SGDLS and CDR2 YYNGEE. This CDR3 has 16 amino acids. V was cut by 3 bases and J by 0 bases, with 15 bases left in between. The CDR3 sequence: CASSGGYGSMNTEAFF. The CDR3 DNA reads as TGTGCCAGCAGCGGTGGTTATGGGAGCATGAACACTGAAGCTTTCTTT.

This clonotype was picked up many times. The J gene is TRBJ1-4, the V gene TRBV28; TRBD1 aligns across 7 bases. Per the germline V gene, CDR1 is MDHEN and CDR2 is SYDVKM. V shed 5 bases and J 9 bases; nucleotides not matched to a gene: 15. CDR3 length: 16 residues. As DNA, the CDR3 is TGTGCCAGCAGTCGATACGAGACAGGGATCGGGCAAAAACTGTTTTTT. It specifies CASSRYETGIGQKLFF.

The genes are TRBV20-1 and TRBJ2-7; D gene ambiguous. Trimming took 3 bases from V and 7 from J, leaving 7 bases between them. From germline, CDR1 is DFQATT and CDR2 SNEGSKA (reference sequence). The CDR3 has 10 amino acids. Here the CDR3 DNA reads TGCAGTGCTAGGGGCCTAGAGCAGTACTTC. The encoded protein is CSARGLEQYF.

This clonotype was recorded at least ten times. The V gene is TRBV29-1, the J gene TRBJ2-1, with 9 bases that match TRBD2. With 3 bases clipped from V and 5 bases from J, the junction kept 5 bases outside the gene matches. Per germline, CDR1 SQVTM and CDR2 ANQGSEA. The CDR3 is 14 residues long. CDR3 nucleotide sequence: TGCAGCGTTGATGGGCTAGCGGGGAACAATGAGCAGTTCTTC. This translates into CSVDGLAGNNEQFF.

This clonotype has ten or more counts. CDR3 sequence reads: CASSLGRPYSNQPQHF. The CDR3 region has the DNA TGTGCCAGCAGCTTAGGCAGGCCGTATAGCAATCAGCCCCAGCATTTT. The chain employs TRBV11-2 and TRBJ1-5; D gene ambiguous. This CDR3 has 16 amino acids. V lost 1 base, J lost 0 bases, and 10 bases lay in between. CDR1 is SGHAT, CDR2 FQNNGV, per germline.

This clonotype came up many times. This sequence joins TRBV6-2 or TRBV6-3 and TRBJ2-1; TRBD2 aligns across 11 bases. CDR3 size: 14 residues. J was trimmed by 10 bases and V by 5 bases; bases with no gene match: 7. The V gene's germline CDR1 is MNHEY and CDR2 SVGEGT. The CDR3 spells CASSALAGGGEQFF. The CDR3, as DNA: TGTGCCAGCAGTGCTTTAGCGGGAGGGGGGGAGCAGTTCTTC.

This clonotype was observed many times. V is TRBV27 and J is TRBJ2-3; weak D call: TRBD2 (5 bases). The CDR3 runs to 14 residues. Per germline, CDR1 MNHEY and CDR2 SMNVEV (reference sequence). Trimming removed 2 bases at V and 1 base at J, with 7 bases between. In DNA form, the CDR3 reads TGTGCCAGCAGTTTACTTAGCGGCACAGATACGCAGTATTTT. Protein sequence: CASSLLSGTDTQYF.

This clonotype has ten or more counts. The chain couples TRBV2 to TRBJ1-2, with a tentative D call TRBD1 (5 bases). Germline V lookup: CDR1 SNHLY, CDR2 FYNNEI. The germline V and J ends were trimmed by 4 bases and 1 base, with 13 bases remaining between them. The CDR3 runs to 15 residues. The CDR3 DNA is TGTGCCAGCAGTGGTGGGGCACTCCTTAACTATGGCTACACCTTC. Translating it yields CASSGGALLNYGYTF.

This clonotype was counted at least ten times. This chain joins TRBV27 and TRBJ2-1; possible D gene TRBD2, 6 bases. The CDR3 has 14 amino acids. The germline V gene encodes CDR1 MNHEY and CDR2 SMNVEV (reference sequence). With 5 bases removed from V and 5 bases from J, the gap between germline ends came to 13 bases. CDR3 amino acids: CASSPQRADNEQFF. CDR3 nucleotides: TGTGCCAGCAGTCCTCAGCGGGCTGACAATGAGCAGTTCTTC.

This chain connects TRBV12-3 or TRBV12-4 to TRBJ1-4, with 8 bases aligning to TRBD1. This CDR3 contains 19 residues. Losses at the gene ends were 5 bases for V and 2 bases for J; bases not matched to a gene: 16. CDR3 protein: CASSDTPRQGSWTNEKLFF. The CDR3 DNA reads as TGTGCCAGCAGTGACACCCCAAGACAGGGGAGTTGGACTAATGAAAAACTGTTTTTT.

The chain has TRBV3-1 and TRBJ2-3, with D unclear. V was trimmed by 4 bases and J by 4 bases, leaving 18 bases between them. Germline lookup yields CDR1 LGHDT and CDR2 YNNKEL (reference sequence). The CDR3 is 16 amino acids. CDR3: CASSRKGSRTADTQYF. CDR3 in DNA: TGTGCCAGCAGCCGAAAGGGATCCAGGACCGCAGATACGCAGTATTTT.

This clonotype was detected ten times or more. The gene calls are TRBV27 and TRBJ2-1, with D possibly called TRBD1 or TRBD2 (7 bases each). Germline V gene sequence: CDR1 MNHEY, CDR2 SMNVEV (reference sequence). The CDR3 is 16 amino acids. V lost 8 bases and J lost 4, with 21 bases in between. The CDR3 reads CASGTLGGTDYNEQFF. The DNA of the CDR3 is TGTGCCAGCGGGACCTTGGGGGGGACAGATTACAATGAGCAGTTCTTC.

This chain joins TRBV24-1 and TRBJ2-3; 10 bases fit TRBD2. Trimming took 4 bases from V and 4 from J; bases not matched to a gene: 4. CDR3 size: 15 residues. Germline V gene lookup returns CDR1 KGHDR and CDR2 SFDVKD. The CDR3 nucleotides read TGTGCCACCAGTGAGAAAGCGGGAGGGCCAGATACGCAGTATTTT. It yields the protein CATSEKAGGPDTQYF.

This clonotype was seen ten or more times. The V and J genes are TRBV5-1 and TRBJ2-2, with 8 bases lining up with TRBD2. There are 15 residues in the CDR3. With 2 bases clipped from V and 4 bases from J, the junction kept 4 bases outside the gene matches. Looked up from germline, CDR1 is SGHRS and CDR2 is YFSETQ. Here the CDR3 reads CASSFGGTSTGELFF. The DNA of the CDR3 is TGCGCCAGCAGCTTTGGAGGGACTAGCACCGGGGAGCTGTTTTTT.

This clonotype was seen ten or more times. This chain links TRBV20-1 with TRBJ2-7, with 10 bases that match TRBD2. The germline V gene has CDR1 DFQATT and CDR2 SNEGSKA (reference sequence). The trim removed 5 bases at V and 7 bases at J, leaving 11 bases unmatched. This CDR3 has 14 residues. This CDR3 is CSALGPSGSSEQYF. CDR3 DNA: TGCAGTGCTTTGGGGCCTAGCGGGAGTAGTGAGCAGTACTTC.

V gene TRBV7-9 combines with J gene TRBJ1-1; no clear D gene. Deletions cut 5 bases from V and 5 bases from J, with 18 bases between. The CDR3 runs 15 residues. Germline V gene sequence: CDR1 SEHNR, CDR2 FQNEAQ (reference sequence). CDR3 DNA sequence: TGTGCCAGCAGCAACAGCTTGCTGCTCAGAACTGAAGCTTTCTTT. Its protein product is CASSNSLLLRTEAFF. Full variable domain (missing parts from reference TRBV7-9 and TRBJ1-1): DTGVSQNPRHKITKRGQNVTFRCDPISEHNRLYWYRQTLGQGPEFLTYFQNEAQLEKSRLLSDRFSAERPKGSFSTLEIQRTEQGDSAMYLCASSNSLLLRTEAFFGQGTRLTVV.

This chain connects TRBV9 to TRBJ2-5; the match to TRBD2 covers 12 bases. This CDR3 region has 17 residues. CDR1 and CDR2 from the germline V gene are SGDLS and YYNGEE. V lost 0 bases to trimming and J lost 3 bases; unmatched junction nucleotides: 6. The chain's CDR3 is CASSVGVASGREETQYF. The CDR3 bases are TGTGCCAGCAGCGTAGGGGTGGCTAGCGGGAGGGAAGAGACCCAGTACTTC.

In regard to this clonotype: Since a much larger clone is just one base distant, this may be a read error. The J gene is TRBJ2-1, the V gene TRBV20-1, with TRBD2 identical over 13 bases. The J call is in doubt because the DNA end fits TRBJ2-7 better. The CDR3 totals 15 residues. Germline V gene data show CDR1 as DFQATT and CDR2 as SNEGSKA (reference sequence). CDR3 residues: CSARDQTSGRHEQYF. CDR3 in DNA: TGCAGTGCTAGAGATCAGACTAGCGGGAGGCATGAGCAGTACTTC.

In this sample, this clonotype turned up many times. The rearrangement links TRBV2 to TRBJ2-1, with unresolved D. The CDR3 has 16 residues. Trimming removed 5 bases from V and 0 bases from J, with 14 bases in between. The germline V gene encodes CDR1 SNHLY and CDR2 FYNNEI. CDR3: CASSPGLPRSYNEQFF. CDR3 coding DNA: TGTGCCAGCAGTCCTGGGCTACCCCGCTCCTACAATGAGCAGTTCTTC.

This clonotype was found many times. The gene calls are TRBV6-1 and TRBJ1-4; D might be TRBD1 (5 bases). The V gene's germline CDR1 is MNHNS and CDR2 SASEGT. The CDR3 totals 15 residues. Trimming cost V 6 bases and J 2 bases, with 13 bases left between them. In nucleotides, the CDR3 is TGTGCCAGCAGAAGTAGGGACGGCACTAATGAAAAACTGTTTTTT. As protein: CASRSRDGTNEKLFF.

This clonotype was recorded many times. This chain uses TRBV29-1 with TRBJ2-7; a weak D match, TRBD1 (6 bases). CDR1 and CDR2 from the germline V gene are SQVTM and ANQGSEA. Trimming left V 0 bases short and J 6 bases short, with 18 bases between. The CDR3 sequence is 15 residues long. CDR3 region: CSVEDQFRGGGEQYF. The CDR3 DNA follows: TGCAGCGTTGAAGATCAGTTCAGGGGTGGTGGCGAGCAGTACTTC.

On this clonotype itself: This clone may be a read error of a much larger clone one base away. The gene calls are TRBV9 and TRBJ2-1; 9 bases fit TRBD2. Per germline, CDR1 SGDLS and CDR2 YYNGEE. The ends lost 5 bases at V and 10 bases at J; junction bases unmatched: 10. The CDR3 covers 14 residues. CDR3 in amino acids: CASSGSGGLYEQFF. The CDR3 nucleotides read TGTGCCAGCAGTGGTAGCGGGGGTCTCTACGAGCAGTTCTTC.